Listed here are 3 T cell receptor beta chains from one sample, sequenced in a study of blood T cell repertoires in COVID-19. Libraries were prepared by immunoSEQ multiplex PCR; TCRdb keeps only in-frame clonotypes and omits some of them. The sample has 150,000 to 200,000 clones; over 80% are singletons. Sequenced material: PBMCs or T cells enriched from blood (not recorded which). Receptor source: a woman in her fifties or sixties who had recovered from COVID-19.

The gene calls are TRBV7-9 and TRBJ1-3; D is unclear. The CDR3 extends over 14 amino acids. V dropped 5 bases and J dropped 1 base, with 9 bases sitting between them. Germline CDR1 SEHNR, CDR2 FQNEAQ (reference sequence). The CDR3 DNA sequence: TGTGCCAGCAGCAGTACTGATTCTGGAAACACCATATATTTT. This encodes CASSSTDSGNTIYF.

This sequence joins TRBV5-1 and TRBJ2-5, with TRBD1 as a possible D gene (5 bases). Germline CDR1 and CDR2: SGHRS and YFSETQ. V was pared by 2 bases and J by 1 base, with 9 bases between. The CDR3 consists of 14 residues. The CDR3 bases are TGCGCCAGCAGCTTCGGCAGGGCCCAAGAGACCCAGTACTTC. It yields the protein CASSFGRAQETQYF. Complete variable domain (other parts from reference TRBV5-1 and TRBJ2-5): KAGVTQTPRYLIKTRGQQVTLSCSPISGHRSVSWYQQTPGQGLQFLFEYFSETQRNKGNFPGRFSGRQFSNSRSEMNVSTLELGDSALYLCASSFGRAQETQYFGPGTRLLVL.

The CDR3 sequence is CASLAPGQPYEQYF. In nucleotides, the CDR3 is TGCGCCAGCTTAGCTCCGGGACAGCCATACGAGCAGTACTTC. The rearrangement joins TRBV5-1 to TRBJ2-7; 7 nucleotides agree with TRBD1. The CDR3 length is 14 residues. Germline loops: CDR1 SGHRS, CDR2 YFSETQ. V lost 7 bases, J lost 4 bases, and 11 bases stayed unmatched.